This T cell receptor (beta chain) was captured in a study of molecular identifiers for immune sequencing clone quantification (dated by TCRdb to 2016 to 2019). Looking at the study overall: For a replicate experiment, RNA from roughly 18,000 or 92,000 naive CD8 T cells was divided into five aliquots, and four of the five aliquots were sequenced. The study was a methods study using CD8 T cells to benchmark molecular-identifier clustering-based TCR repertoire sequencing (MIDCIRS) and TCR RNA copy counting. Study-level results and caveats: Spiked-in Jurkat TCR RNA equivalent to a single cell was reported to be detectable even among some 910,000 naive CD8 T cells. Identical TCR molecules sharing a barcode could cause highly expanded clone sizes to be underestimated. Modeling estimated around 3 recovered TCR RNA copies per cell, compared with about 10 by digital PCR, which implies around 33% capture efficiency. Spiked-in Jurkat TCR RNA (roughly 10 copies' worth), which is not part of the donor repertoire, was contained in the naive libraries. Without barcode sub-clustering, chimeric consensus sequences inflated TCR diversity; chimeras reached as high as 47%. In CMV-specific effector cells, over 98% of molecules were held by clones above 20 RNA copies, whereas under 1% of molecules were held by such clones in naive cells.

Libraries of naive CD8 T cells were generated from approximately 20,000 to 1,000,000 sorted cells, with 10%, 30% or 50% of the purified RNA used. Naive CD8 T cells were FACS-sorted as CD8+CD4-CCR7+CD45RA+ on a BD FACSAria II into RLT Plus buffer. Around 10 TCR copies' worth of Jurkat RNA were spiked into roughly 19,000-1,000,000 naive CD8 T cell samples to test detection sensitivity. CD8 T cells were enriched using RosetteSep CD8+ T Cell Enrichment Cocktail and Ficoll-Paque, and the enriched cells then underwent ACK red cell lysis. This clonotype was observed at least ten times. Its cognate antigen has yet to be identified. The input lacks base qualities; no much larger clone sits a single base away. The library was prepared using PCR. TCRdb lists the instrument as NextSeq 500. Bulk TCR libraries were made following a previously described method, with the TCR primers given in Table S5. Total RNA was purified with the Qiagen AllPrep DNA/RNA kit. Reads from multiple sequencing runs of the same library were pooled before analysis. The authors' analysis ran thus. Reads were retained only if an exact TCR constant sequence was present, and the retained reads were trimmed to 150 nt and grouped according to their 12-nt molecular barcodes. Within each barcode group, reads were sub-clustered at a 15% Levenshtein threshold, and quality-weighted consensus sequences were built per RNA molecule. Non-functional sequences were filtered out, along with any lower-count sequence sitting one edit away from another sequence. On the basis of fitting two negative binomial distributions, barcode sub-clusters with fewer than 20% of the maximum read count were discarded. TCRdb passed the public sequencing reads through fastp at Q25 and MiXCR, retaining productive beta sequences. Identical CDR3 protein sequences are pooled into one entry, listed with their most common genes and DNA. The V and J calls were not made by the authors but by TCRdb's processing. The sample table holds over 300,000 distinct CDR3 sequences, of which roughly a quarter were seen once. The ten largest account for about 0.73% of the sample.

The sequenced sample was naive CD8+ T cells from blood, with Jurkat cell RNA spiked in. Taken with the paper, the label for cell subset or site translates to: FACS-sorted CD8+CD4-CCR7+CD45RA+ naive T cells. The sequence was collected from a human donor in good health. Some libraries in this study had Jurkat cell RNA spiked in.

CDR3 protein: CATALQGPSQPQHF. In nucleotides, the sequence is TGTGCCACCGCATTACAGGGACCATCTCAGCCCCAGCATTTT. The chain is assembled from TRBV27 and TRBJ1-5; possibly the D gene is TRBD1, per 6 matching bases. The CDR3 has 14 amino acids, counting the end cysteine and phenylalanine. The read is trimmed to its CDR3 DNA, 42 bases read in frame from base 1. The trim is 10 bases for V and 6 bases for J, with a gap of 19 bases between the germline ends. The germline V gene (reference sequence) supplies CDR1 MNHEY and CDR2 SMNVEV.